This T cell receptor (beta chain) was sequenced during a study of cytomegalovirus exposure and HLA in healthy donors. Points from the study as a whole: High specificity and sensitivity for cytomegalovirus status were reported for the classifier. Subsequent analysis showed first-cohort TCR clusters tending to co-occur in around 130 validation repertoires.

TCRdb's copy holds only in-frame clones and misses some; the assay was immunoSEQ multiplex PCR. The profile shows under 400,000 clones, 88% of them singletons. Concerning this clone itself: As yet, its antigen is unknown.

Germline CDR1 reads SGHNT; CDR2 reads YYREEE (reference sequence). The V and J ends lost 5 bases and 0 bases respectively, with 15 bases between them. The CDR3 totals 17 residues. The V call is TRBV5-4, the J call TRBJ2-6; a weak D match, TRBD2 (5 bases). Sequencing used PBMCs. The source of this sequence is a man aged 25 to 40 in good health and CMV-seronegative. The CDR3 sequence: CASRKLDPASGANVLTF. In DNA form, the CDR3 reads TGTGCCAGCAGGAAACTAGATCCGGCCTCTGGGGCCAACGTCCTGACTTTC.